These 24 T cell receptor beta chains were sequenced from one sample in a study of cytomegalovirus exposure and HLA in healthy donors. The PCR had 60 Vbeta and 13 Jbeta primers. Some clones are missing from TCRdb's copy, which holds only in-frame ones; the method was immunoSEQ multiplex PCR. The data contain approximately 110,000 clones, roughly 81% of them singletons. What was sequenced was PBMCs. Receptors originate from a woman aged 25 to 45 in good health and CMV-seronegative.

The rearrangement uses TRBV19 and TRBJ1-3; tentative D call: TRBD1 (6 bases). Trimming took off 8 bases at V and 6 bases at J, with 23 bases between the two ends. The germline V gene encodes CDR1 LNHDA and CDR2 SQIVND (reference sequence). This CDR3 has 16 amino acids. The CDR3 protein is CASESGWTVNENTIYF. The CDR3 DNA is TGTGCCAGTGAATCAGGGTGGACAGTAAACGAAAACACCATATATTTT.

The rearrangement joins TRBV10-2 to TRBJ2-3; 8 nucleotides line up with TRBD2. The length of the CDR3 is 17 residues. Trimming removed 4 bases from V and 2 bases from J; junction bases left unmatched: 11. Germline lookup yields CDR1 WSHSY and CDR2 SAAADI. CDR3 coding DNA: TGCGCCAGCAGTGTAGGGCGGCGGGGGGAGACCACAGATACGCAGTATTTT. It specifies CASSVGRRGETTDTQYF.

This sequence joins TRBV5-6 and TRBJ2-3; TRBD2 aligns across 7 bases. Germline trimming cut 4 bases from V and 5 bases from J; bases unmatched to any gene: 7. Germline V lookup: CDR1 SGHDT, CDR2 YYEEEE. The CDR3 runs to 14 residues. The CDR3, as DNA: TGTGCCAGCAGCAAGCGGGGTGTGAGAGATACGCAGTATTTT. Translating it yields CASSKRGVRDTQYF.

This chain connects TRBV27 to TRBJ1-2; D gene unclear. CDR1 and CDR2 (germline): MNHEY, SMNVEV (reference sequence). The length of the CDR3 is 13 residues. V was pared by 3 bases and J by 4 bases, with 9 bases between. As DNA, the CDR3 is TGTGCCAGCAGTTTGATGGAGGGCTATGGCTACACCTTC. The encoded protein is CASSLMEGYGYTF.

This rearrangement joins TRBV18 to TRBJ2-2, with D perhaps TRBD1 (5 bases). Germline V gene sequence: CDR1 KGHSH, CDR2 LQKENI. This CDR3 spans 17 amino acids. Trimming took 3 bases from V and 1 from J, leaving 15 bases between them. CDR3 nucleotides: TGTGCCAGCTCACCTTGGACCCGAGACAGGAACACCGGGGAGCTGTTTTTT. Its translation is CASSPWTRDRNTGELFF.

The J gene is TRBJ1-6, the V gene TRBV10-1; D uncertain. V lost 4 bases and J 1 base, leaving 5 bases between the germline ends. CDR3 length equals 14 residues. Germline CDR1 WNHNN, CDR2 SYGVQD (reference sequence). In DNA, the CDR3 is TGCGCCAGCAGTGCAGGATCCTATAATTCACCCCTCCACTTT. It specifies CASSAGSYNSPLHF.

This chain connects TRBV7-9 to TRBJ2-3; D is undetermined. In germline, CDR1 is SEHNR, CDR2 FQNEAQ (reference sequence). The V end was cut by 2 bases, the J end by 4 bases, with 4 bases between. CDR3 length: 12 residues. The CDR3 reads CASSLSPDTQYF. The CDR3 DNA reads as TGTGCCAGCAGCTTAAGCCCAGATACGCAGTATTTT.

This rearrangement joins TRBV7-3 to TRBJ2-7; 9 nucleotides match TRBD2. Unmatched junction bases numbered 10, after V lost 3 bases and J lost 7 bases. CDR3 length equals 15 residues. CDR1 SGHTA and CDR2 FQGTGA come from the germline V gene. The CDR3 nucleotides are TGTGCCAGCAGCTTTGGGGGCGGGAGGGCCTCAGAGCAGTACTTC. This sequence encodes CASSFGGGRASEQYF.

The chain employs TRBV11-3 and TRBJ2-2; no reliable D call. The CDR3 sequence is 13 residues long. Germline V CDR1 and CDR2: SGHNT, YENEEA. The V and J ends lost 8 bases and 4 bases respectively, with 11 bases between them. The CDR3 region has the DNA TGTGCCAGCTTGGGCTTATCCACCGGGGAGCTGTTTTTT. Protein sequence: CASLGLSTGELFF.

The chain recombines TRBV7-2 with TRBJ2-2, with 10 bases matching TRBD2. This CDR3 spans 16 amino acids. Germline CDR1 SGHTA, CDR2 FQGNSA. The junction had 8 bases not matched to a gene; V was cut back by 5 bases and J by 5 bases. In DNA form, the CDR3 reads TGTGCCAGCAGCAAAATAGCGGGAGGTTGGACCGGGGAGCTGTTTTTT. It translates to CASSKIAGGWTGELFF.

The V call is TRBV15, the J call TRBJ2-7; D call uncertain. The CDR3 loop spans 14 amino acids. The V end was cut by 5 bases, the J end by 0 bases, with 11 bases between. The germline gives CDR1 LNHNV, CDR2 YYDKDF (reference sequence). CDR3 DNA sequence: TGTGCCACCAGCCTGGCGGTTCCCTCCTACGAGCAGTACTTC. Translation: CATSLAVPSYEQYF.

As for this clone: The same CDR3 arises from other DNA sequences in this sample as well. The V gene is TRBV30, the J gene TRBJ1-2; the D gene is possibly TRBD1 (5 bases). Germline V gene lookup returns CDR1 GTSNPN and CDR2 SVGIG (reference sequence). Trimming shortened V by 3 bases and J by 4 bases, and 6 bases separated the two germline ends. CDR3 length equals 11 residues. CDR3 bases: TGTGCCTGGAGCCAGGGCTATGGCTACACCTTC. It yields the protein CAWSQGYGYTF.

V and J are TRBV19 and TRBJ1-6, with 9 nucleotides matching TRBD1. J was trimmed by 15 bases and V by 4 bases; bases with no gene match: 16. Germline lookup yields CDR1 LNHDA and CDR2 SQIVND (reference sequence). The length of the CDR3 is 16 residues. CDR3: CASSNPGQGSSVDLHF. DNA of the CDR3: TGTGCCAGTAGTAACCCGGGACAGGGATCGAGTGTGGACCTCCACTTT.

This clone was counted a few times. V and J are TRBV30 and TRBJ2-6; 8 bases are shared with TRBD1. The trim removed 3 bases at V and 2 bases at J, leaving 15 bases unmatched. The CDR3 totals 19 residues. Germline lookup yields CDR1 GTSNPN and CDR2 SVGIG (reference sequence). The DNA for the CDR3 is TGTGCCTGGAGAAGAAGGGCAGGGGGCCAGAACCCTGGGGCCAACGTCCTGACTTTC. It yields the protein CAWRRRAGGQNPGANVLTF. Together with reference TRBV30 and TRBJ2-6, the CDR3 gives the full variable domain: SQTIHQWPATLVQPVGSPLSLECTVEGTSNPNLYWYRQAAGRGLQLLFYSVGIGQISSEVPQNLSASRPQDRQFILSSKKLLLSDSGFYLCAWRRRAGGQNPGANVLTFGAGSRLTVL.

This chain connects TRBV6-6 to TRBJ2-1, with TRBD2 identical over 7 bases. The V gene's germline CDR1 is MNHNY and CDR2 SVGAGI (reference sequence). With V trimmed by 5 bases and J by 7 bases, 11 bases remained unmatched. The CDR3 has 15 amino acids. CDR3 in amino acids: CASSPPWEGRNEQFF. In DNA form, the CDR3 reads TGTGCCAGCAGTCCACCTTGGGAGGGAAGAAATGAGCAGTTCTTC.

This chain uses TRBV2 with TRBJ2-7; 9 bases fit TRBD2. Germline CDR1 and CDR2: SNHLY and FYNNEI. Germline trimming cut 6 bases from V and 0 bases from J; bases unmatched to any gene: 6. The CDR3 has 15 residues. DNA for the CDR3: TGTGCCAGCAGAGACCTTAGCGGGAGCTCCTACGAGCAGTACTTC. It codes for CASRDLSGSSYEQYF.

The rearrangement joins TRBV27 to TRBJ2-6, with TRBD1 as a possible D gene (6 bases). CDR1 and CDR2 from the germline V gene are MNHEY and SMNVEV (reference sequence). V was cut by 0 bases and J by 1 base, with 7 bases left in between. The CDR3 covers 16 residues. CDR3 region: CASSLSDSSGANVLTF. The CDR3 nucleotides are TGTGCCAGCAGTTTATCGGACAGTTCTGGGGCCAACGTCCTGACTTTC.

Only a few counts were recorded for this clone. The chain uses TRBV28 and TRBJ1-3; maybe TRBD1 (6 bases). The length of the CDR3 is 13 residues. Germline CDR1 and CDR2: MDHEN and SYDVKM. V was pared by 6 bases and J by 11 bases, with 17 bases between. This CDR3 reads CASSPNLRGSIYF. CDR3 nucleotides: TGTGCCAGCAGCCCCAACCTCAGGGGATCCATATATTTT. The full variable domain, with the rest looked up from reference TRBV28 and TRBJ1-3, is DVKVTQSSRYLVKRTGEKVFLECVQDMDHENMFWYRQDPGLGLRLIYFSYDVKMKEKGDIPEGYSVSREKKERFSLILESASTNQTSMYLCASSPNLRGSIYFGEGSWLTVV.

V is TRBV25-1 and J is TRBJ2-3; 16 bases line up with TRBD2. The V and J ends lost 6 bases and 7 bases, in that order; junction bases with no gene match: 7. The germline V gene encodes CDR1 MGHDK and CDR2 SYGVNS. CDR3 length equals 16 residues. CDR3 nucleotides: TGTGCCAGCAGCGGGACTAGCGGGAGGGCCTTCAATACGCAGTATTTT. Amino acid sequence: CASSGTSGRAFNTQYF. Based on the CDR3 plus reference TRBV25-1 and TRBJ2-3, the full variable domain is EADIYQTPRYLVIGTGKKITLECSQTMGHDKMYWYQQDPGMELHLIHYSYGVNSTEKGDLSSESTVSRIRTEHFPLTLESARPSHTSQYLCASSGTSGRAFNTQYFGPGTRLTVL.

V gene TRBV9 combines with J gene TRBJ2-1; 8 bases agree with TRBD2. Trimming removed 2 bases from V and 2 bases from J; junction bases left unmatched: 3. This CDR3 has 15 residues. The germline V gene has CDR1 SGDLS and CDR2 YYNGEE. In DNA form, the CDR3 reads TGTGCCAGCAGCGTCGGGGGGGGAACCTACAATGAGCAGTTCTTC. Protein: CASSVGGGTYNEQFF. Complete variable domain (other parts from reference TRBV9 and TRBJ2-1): DSGVTQTPKHLITATGQRVTLRCSPRSGDLSVYWYQQSLDQGLQFLIQYYNGEERAKGNILERFSAQQFPDLHSELNLSSLELGDSALYFCASSVGGGTYNEQFFGPGTRLTVL.

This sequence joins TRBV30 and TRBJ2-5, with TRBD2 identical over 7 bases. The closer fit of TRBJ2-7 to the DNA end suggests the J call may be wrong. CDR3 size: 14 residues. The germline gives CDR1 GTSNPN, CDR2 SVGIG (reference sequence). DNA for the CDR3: TGTGCCTGGAGTGGAGGCGGGAGCTCCTACGAGCAGTACTTC. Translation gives CAWSGGGSSYEQYF.

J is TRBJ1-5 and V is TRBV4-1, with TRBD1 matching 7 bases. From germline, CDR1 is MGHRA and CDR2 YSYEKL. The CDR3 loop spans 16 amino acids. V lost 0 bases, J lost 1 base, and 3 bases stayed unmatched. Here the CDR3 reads CASSQDVTGSNQPQHF. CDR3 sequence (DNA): TGCGCCAGCAGCCAAGATGTGACAGGGAGCAATCAGCCCCAGCATTTT.

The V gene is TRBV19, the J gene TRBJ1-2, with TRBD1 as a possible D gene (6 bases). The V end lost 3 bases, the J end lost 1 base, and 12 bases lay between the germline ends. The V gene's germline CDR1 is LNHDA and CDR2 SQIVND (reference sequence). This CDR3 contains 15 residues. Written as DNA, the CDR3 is TGTGCCAGTAGTATTCCACAGGGATTTAACTATGGCTACACCTTC. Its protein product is CASSIPQGFNYGYTF.

The CDR3 here is CASSPYRGNTQYF. DNA for the CDR3: TGTGCCAGCAGCCCCTACAGGGGGAATACGCAGTATTTT. The rearrangement joins TRBV5-6 to TRBJ2-3, with 8 bases that match TRBD1. The junction had 5 bases not matched to a gene; V was cut back by 4 bases and J by 7 bases. The CDR3 extends over 13 amino acids. Germline-derived CDR1 and CDR2 are SGHDT and YYEEEE. The variable domain in full, with the rest retrieved from reference TRBV5-6 and TRBJ2-3, is DAGVTQSPTHLIKTRGQQVTLRCSPKSGHDTVSWYQQALGQGPQFIFQYYEEEERQRGNFPDRFSGHQFPNYSSELNVNALLLGDSALYLCASSPYRGNTQYFGPGTRLTVL.